This T cell receptor (beta chain) was documented in a study of T cells after yellow fever vaccination. TCRdb used MiXCR to reprocess the 5' RACE reads, holding one entry per CDR3 protein. The sample carries 15,000 to 20,000 distinct CDR3 sequences, approximately 4% recorded once. Findings and caveats of the study: Peaking on day 5 versus 15, the secondary response was faster but weaker. The study re-detected most primary-vaccination clones after the booster (around 96% CD4, 80% to 90% CD8).

This clonotype was recorded at least ten times. Specimen: PBMCs, either bulk or a sorted T-cell subset (CD4+, CD8+, memory, or dextramer-sorted; not recorded which), collected 15 days after the yellow fever booster vaccination. The TCR originated in a man aged 25 to 45 who received the YFV17D yellow fever vaccine.

The CDR3 DNA follows: TGTGCCAGCAGCTTAGAACTAGCGGGAGGTGGTGAGCAGTTCTTC. Protein: CASSLELAGGGEQFF. The V and J genes are TRBV7-2 and TRBJ2-1, with TRBD2 identical over 12 bases. CDR3 length: 15 amino acids. Germline lookup yields CDR1 SGHTA and CDR2 FQGNSA. The V segment lost 1 base and the J segment 9 bases; nucleotides outside the gene matches: 4.